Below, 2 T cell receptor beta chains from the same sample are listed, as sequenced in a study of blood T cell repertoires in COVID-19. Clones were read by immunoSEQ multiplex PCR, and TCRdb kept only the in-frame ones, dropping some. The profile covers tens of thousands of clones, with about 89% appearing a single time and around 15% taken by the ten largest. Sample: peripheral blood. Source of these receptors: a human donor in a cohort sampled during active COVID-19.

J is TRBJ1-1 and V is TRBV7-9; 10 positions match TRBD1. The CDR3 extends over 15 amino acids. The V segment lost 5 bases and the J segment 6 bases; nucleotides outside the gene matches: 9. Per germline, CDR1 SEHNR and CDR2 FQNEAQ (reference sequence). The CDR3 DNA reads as TGTGCCAGCAGCACCGACAGGGGGCAAGGAGCTGAAGCTTTCTTT. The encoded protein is CASSTDRGQGAEAFF.

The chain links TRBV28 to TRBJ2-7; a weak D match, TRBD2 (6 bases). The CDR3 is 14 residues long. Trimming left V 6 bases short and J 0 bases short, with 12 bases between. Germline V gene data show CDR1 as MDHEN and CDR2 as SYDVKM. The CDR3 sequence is CASRLAISSYEQYF. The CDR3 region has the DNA TGTGCCAGCAGACTAGCCATCAGCTCCTACGAGCAGTACTTC.